Below, 21 T cell receptor beta chains from the same sample are listed, as sequenced in a study of cytomegalovirus exposure and HLA in healthy donors. Generated by immunoSEQ multiplex PCR, the TCRdb table keeps only in-frame clones and is missing some. Seen here are about 150,000 clones, about 89% observed once, and the top ten hold 3.3%. Input material: PBMCs. The receptors were gathered from a woman between 18 and 29 years old in good health and CMV-seropositive.

This clone was detected only once. V usage is TRBV5-1 and J usage is TRBJ2-5; 9 bases map to TRBD1. CDR1 is SGHRS and CDR2 is YFSETQ in the germline V gene. The CDR3 is 14 residues long. Unmatched junction bases numbered 5, after V lost 5 bases and J lost 3 bases. The CDR3 DNA follows: TGCGCCAGCAGTAAGACAGGGGGGGAAGAGACCCAGTACTTC. It yields the protein CASSKTGGEETQYF.

The chain combines TRBV11-3 with TRBJ2-3, with 10 bases aligning to TRBD1. With 5 bases clipped from V and 3 bases from J, the junction kept 8 bases outside the gene matches. The CDR3 sequence is 16 residues long. Germline assignment: CDR1 SGHNT and CDR2 YENEEA. The CDR3 loop is CASSPDRGFMTDTQYF. CDR3 DNA: TGTGCCAGCAGCCCGGACAGGGGGTTTATGACAGATACGCAGTATTTT.

The V call is TRBV19, the J call TRBJ2-5, with 7 bases fitting TRBD1. The V segment lost 2 bases and the J segment 6 bases; nucleotides outside the gene matches: 3. Germline CDR1 reads LNHDA; CDR2 reads SQIVND (reference sequence). The CDR3 extends over 13 amino acids. The CDR3 DNA follows: TGTGCCAGTAGTATAAGACAGGGACAGACCCAGTACTTC. Translated, it gives CASSIRQGQTQYF. Full variable domain (missing parts from reference TRBV19 and TRBJ2-5): DGGITQSPKYLFRKEGQNVTLSCEQNLNHDAMYWYRQDPGQGLRLIYYSQIVNDFQKGDIAEGYSVSREKKESFPLTVTSAQKNPTAFYLCASSIRQGQTQYFGPGTRLLVL.

This chain joins TRBV4-2 and TRBJ2-5, with TRBD1 matching 9 bases. CDR1 and CDR2 (germline): LGHNA, YNFKEQ. J was trimmed by 5 bases and V by 0 bases; bases with no gene match: 10. CDR3 length: 17 amino acids. Here the CDR3 reads CASSQETGTGPLETQYF. CDR3 nucleotide sequence: TGTGCCAGCAGCCAAGAAACCGGGACAGGGCCGCTGGAGACCCAGTACTTC.

This rearrangement joins TRBV13 to TRBJ2-7, with a possible D match to TRBD2 (5 bases). The germline V and J ends were trimmed by 2 bases and 0 bases, with 11 bases remaining between them. CDR1 and CDR2 (germline): PRHDT, FYEKMQ (reference sequence). The CDR3 has 15 amino acids. The CDR3 loop reads CASSLSGELSYEQYF. In DNA form, the CDR3 reads TGTGCCAGCAGCTTATCCGGGGAGCTCTCCTACGAGCAGTACTTC.

This sequence joins TRBV27 and TRBJ2-3, with unresolved D. The germline V gene has CDR1 MNHEY and CDR2 SMNVEV (reference sequence). V was cut by 4 bases and J by 4 bases, with 6 bases left in between. The CDR3 runs 12 residues. The CDR3 reads CASSSMSDTQYF. CDR3 nucleotide sequence: TGTGCCAGCAGTTCTATGTCAGATACGCAGTATTTT.

The CDR3 DNA is TGTGCCAGCAGAAGGACTAGCGCTCGCTGTGAGCAGTACTTC. Amino acid sequence: CASRRTSARCEQYF. V and J are TRBV6-4 and TRBJ2-7; 9 nucleotides agree with TRBD2. The V segment lost 6 bases and the J segment 7 bases; nucleotides outside the gene matches: 10. The CDR3 covers 14 residues. Germline V gene data show CDR1 as MRHNA and CDR2 as SNTAGT.

In DNA form, the CDR3 reads TGTGCCAGCAGCGCCGGACCCGGGACTAGCCGGTCTAGCACAGATACGCAGTATTTT. Its translation: CASSAGPGTSRSSTDTQYF. The V and J genes are TRBV9 and TRBJ2-3; 9 bases align to TRBD2. V shed 3 bases and J 0 bases; nucleotides not matched to a gene: 14. Germline V gives CDR1 SGDLS, CDR2 YYNGEE. The length of the CDR3 is 19 residues.

The chain carries TRBV15 and TRBJ1-1, with D tentatively TRBD1 (6 bases). In germline, CDR1 is LNHNV, CDR2 YYDKDF (reference sequence). The V gene lost 5 bases and the J gene lost 0 bases, with 13 bases spanning the gap. This CDR3 is built from 15 residues. The chain's CDR3 is CATSSKDSLNTEAFF. CDR3 bases: TGTGCCACCAGCTCAAAGGACAGCTTGAACACTGAAGCTTTCTTT.

This chain links TRBV7-6 with TRBJ2-1; 10 nucleotides match TRBD2. The V gene's germline CDR1 is SGHVS and CDR2 FNYEAQ. V dropped 1 base and J dropped 4; count of bases not matched to a gene: 10. This CDR3 is 18 amino acids long. The CDR3 loop is CASSLVLAGAPFYNEQFF. The CDR3 nucleotides are TGTGCCAGCAGCTTAGTGCTAGCGGGAGCCCCCTTTTACAATGAGCAGTTCTTC.

V gene TRBV7-2 combines with J gene TRBJ1-1, with 7 nucleotides matching TRBD1. Trimming removed 9 bases from V and 7 bases from J; junction bases left unmatched: 14. The CDR3 consists of 14 residues. Per the germline V gene, CDR1 is SGHTA and CDR2 is FQGNSA. The DNA of the CDR3 is TGTGCCAGTAAGGGGGCCTCAGGGAATAATGAAGCTTTCTTT. Translated, it gives CASKGASGNNEAFF.

This clone was found once. J is TRBJ1-3 and V is TRBV7-8; 10 bases agree with TRBD1. The CDR3 sequence is 18 residues long. V trimming: 5 bases; J trimming: 3 bases; junction bases outside the gene matches: 13. CDR1 SGHVS and CDR2 FQNEAQ come from the germline V gene. The chain's CDR3 is CASSRSGQGVFGGNTIYF. The CDR3 DNA reads as TGTGCCAGCAGCCGATCCGGACAGGGGGTTTTTGGTGGAAACACCATATATTTT.

The V and J genes are TRBV11-3 and TRBJ1-1, with 8 nucleotides matching TRBD1. CDR1 is SGHNT and CDR2 is YENEEA in the germline V gene. After removal of 4 bases from V and 0 bases from J, the junction contained 10 bases not matched to a gene. The CDR3 loop spans 17 amino acids. The CDR3 protein is CASSSLPGQDLNTEAFF. DNA of the CDR3: TGTGCCAGCAGCTCCTTACCGGGACAGGACTTGAACACTGAAGCTTTCTTT.

Concerning this clone: Given a much more abundant clone one base away, this may be a read error. The V and J genes are TRBV28 and TRBJ2-7; tentative D call: TRBD1 (5 bases). The CDR3 spans 12 residues. Trimming cost V 2 bases and J 6 bases, with 8 bases left between them. From germline, CDR1 is MDHEN and CDR2 SYDVKM. For the CDR3, the DNA is TGTGCCAGCAGTTTACAGGGCGGCGAGCAGTACTTC. Encoded protein: CASSLQGGEQYF.

This clone has only one observation. The chain has TRBV19 and TRBJ2-5, with 7 positions matching TRBD2. Per germline, CDR1 LNHDA and CDR2 SQIVND (reference sequence). The CDR3 has 16 amino acids. Trimming removed 3 bases from V and 1 base from J; junction bases left unmatched: 8. CDR3 nucleotide sequence: TGTGCCAGTAGTATTTTGCGGGGGAAGGGCCAAGAGACCCAGTACTTC. This gives the protein CASSILRGKGQETQYF. Full variable domain (rest looked up from reference TRBV19 and TRBJ2-5): DGGITQSPKYLFRKEGQNVTLSCEQNLNHDAMYWYRQDPGQGLRLIYYSQIVNDFQKGDIAEGYSVSREKKESFPLTVTSAQKNPTAFYLCASSILRGKGQETQYFGPGTRLLVL.

The chain carries TRBV7-2 and TRBJ1-1; possibly TRBD1 for D (5 bases). Germline CDR1 reads SGHTA; CDR2 reads FQGNSA. V lost 2 bases, J lost 0 bases, and 16 bases lay in between. The CDR3 consists of 17 residues. The chain's CDR3 is CASSLSGGHHMNTEAFF. The CDR3 DNA is TGTGCCAGCAGCTTATCGGGAGGACATCACATGAACACTGAAGCTTTCTTT.

The chain couples TRBV28 to TRBJ2-7, with 8 bases aligning to TRBD1. J gave up 1 base and V 5 bases, and 10 bases lay outside the gene matches. The CDR3 sequence is 16 residues long. CDR1 and CDR2 (germline): MDHEN, SYDVKM. The DNA of the CDR3 is TGTGCCAGCAGTGACACAGGGGGAGCCTATTCCTACGAGCAGTACTTC. This codes for CASSDTGGAYSYEQYF. Supplemented by reference TRBV28 and TRBJ2-7, the full variable domain reads DVKVTQSSRYLVKRTGEKVFLECVQDMDHENMFWYRQDPGLGLRLIYFSYDVKMKEKGDIPEGYSVSREKKERFSLILESASTNQTSMYLCASSDTGGAYSYEQYFGPGTRLTVT.

The rearrangement links TRBV6-5 to TRBJ2-2, with 10 bases matching TRBD1. Germline CDR1 reads MNHEY; CDR2 reads SVGAGI. The trim removed 5 bases at V and 5 bases at J, leaving 5 bases unmatched. This CDR3 is built from 15 residues. The CDR3 DNA reads TGTGCCAGCAGTACGGGGACAGGGGAGACCGGGGAGCTGTTTTTT. Encoded protein: CASSTGTGETGELFF.

This rearrangement joins TRBV4-2 to TRBJ2-7, with 10 bases identical to TRBD2. The CDR3 totals 15 residues. With V trimmed by 0 bases and J by 4 bases, 3 bases remained unmatched. The germline CDR1 and CDR2 sequences are LGHNA and YNFKEQ. The DNA of the CDR3 is TGTGCCAGCAGCCAAGAGACTAGCGGGTCGTACGAGCAGTACTTC. Encoded protein: CASSQETSGSYEQYF.

This chain connects TRBV4-3 to TRBJ2-3; D may be TRBD2 (5 bases). Germline loops: CDR1 LGHNA, CDR2 YSLEER. The CDR3 loop spans 15 amino acids. V was shortened by 3 bases and J by 0 bases, with 10 bases between the two germline ends. CDR3 DNA sequence: TGCGCCAGCAGCCACATTGAGGGAAGCACAGATACGCAGTATTTT. Protein: CASSHIEGSTDTQYF.

This clone came up once. V is TRBV9 and J is TRBJ2-5; TRBD1 might be the D (5 bases). The germline gives CDR1 SGDLS, CDR2 YYNGEE. Trimming left V 3 bases short and J 3 bases short, with 9 bases between. The CDR3 loop spans 13 amino acids. CDR3 in DNA: TGTGCCAGCAGCGAGGACACCGAAGAGACCCAGTACTTC. It is translated as CASSEDTEETQYF. Filled out from reference TRBV9 and TRBJ2-5, the complete variable domain reads DSGVTQTPKHLITATGQRVTLRCSPRSGDLSVYWYQQSLDQGLQFLIQYYNGEERAKGNILERFSAQQFPDLHSELNLSSLELGDSALYFCASSEDTEETQYFGPGTRLLVL.